Described below is a single T cell receptor beta chain sequence and its context. Its antigen is unknown. Germline lookup yields CDR1 SGHTA and CDR2 FQGNSA. This CDR3 contains 14 residues. The V segment lost 4 bases and the J segment 3 bases; nucleotides outside the gene matches: 3. The data derive from a study of CD4 T cells in relation to SARS-CoV-2 and coronaviruses. Assay used: immunoSEQ multiplex PCR; TCRdb lists only in-frame clones, some missing. Of approximately 40,000 clones listed, more than 60% are singletons. This chain connects TRBV7-2 to TRBJ1-2; 9 bases agree with TRBD1. The sequenced material came from memory CD4+ T cells from PBMCs, cultured in vitro. The receptor's source is an adult with COVID-19. DNA for the CDR3: TGTGCCAGCAGCTCGGGACAGGGAGACTATGGCTACACCTTC. It is translated as CASSSGQGDYGYTF. Based on the CDR3 plus reference TRBV7-2 and TRBJ1-2, the full variable domain is GAGVSQSPSNKVTEKGKDVELRCDPISGHTALYWYRQSLGQGLEFLIYFQGNSAPDKSGLPSDRFSAERTGGSVSTLTIQRTQQEDSAVYLCASSSGQGDYGYTFGSGTRLTVV.